This entry features one T cell receptor (beta chain) sequence. Its antigen is unknown. This sample stems from a study of early T cells in non-severe SARS-CoV-2 infection. For the study at large: The study sequenced bulk RNA from unsorted whole blood, with chains unpaired. Study-level points and caveats: Comparison of clonotypes with VDJdb favored anti-spike CD8 responses while missing private and CD4 specificities.

Researchers attached unique molecular identifiers to individual cDNA molecules. TCRdb analysed the 5' RACE reads with MiXCR anew, one entry per CDR3 protein. The sample lists about 64,000 distinct CDR3 sequences; 20% were seen once. The source material was whole blood, sampled at baseline. This TCR derives from an adult who was a healthcare worker with PCR-confirmed SARS-CoV-2 infection or an uninfected control (not recorded which).

The CDR3 region has the DNA TGTGCCAGCAGCACCCGCAACGGAGAGACCCAGTACTTC. Encoded protein: CASSTRNGETQYF. This sequence joins TRBV11-3 and TRBJ2-5, with D unclear. The V gene's germline CDR1 is SGHNT and CDR2 YENEEA. CDR3 size: 13 residues. The V gene lost 5 bases and the J gene lost 4 bases, with 11 bases spanning the gap.